The clone carrying this T cell receptor beta chain was seen a single time. The antigen remains undetermined. All donors provided no fewer than one pre-ART and no fewer than two post-ART PBMC samples. These data belong to a study of long-term antiretroviral therapy in people with HIV. Study-level information: The earliest samples predate the 2015 immediate-ART recommendation by about a decade.

The run of the v3.0 immunoSEQ assay was at survey level. Only in-frame clones appear in the TCRdb table, and some are missing; sequencing was by immunoSEQ multiplex PCR. Here the sample spans roughly 13,000 clones, around 77% being singletons. The V and J ends lost 6 bases and 9 bases, in that order; junction bases with no gene match: 7. Germline loops: CDR1 MNHEY, CDR2 SMNVEV (reference sequence). The CDR3 consists of 13 residues. Study findings and constraints: Following ART, diversity rose but still fell short of transplant donor controls.

The chain employs TRBV27 and TRBJ2-3, with TRBD2 matching over 9 bases. The receptor was isolated from a woman under 30 with HIV. The sequencing used unsorted PBMCs, collected 1.3 years after starting antiretroviral therapy. The CDR3 protein is CASRRAGGRTQYF. For the CDR3, the DNA is TGTGCCAGCAGAAGAGCGGGAGGAAGGACGCAGTATTTT.